Below, one T cell receptor beta chain is given with its context. In this sample, this clonotype turned up many times. Its antigen remains unidentified. No qualities accompany the bases; no much larger clone lies one base away. The instrument given in TCRdb is Illumina HiSeq 1500. The public reads were quality trimmed at Q25 with fastp and then assembled into clones with MiXCR by TCRdb, keeping productive beta chains. CDR3 protein duplicates are merged, each entry listing the most common genes and DNA. The sample has hundreds of thousands of distinct CDR3 sequences on record, 15% to 20% of them singletons. The ten most abundant clones make up roughly 8.7% of the sample. This specimen comes from a study of T cell repertoires in cytomegalovirus infection (dated by TCRdb to the late 2010s). Study-level background: Because public TCR beta signatures pointed to carriage of CMV infection together with the matching HLA type, the HLA type of each donor mattered for the analysis. Overall study outcomes, separate from this receptor: Carriers of CMV infection plus the relevant HLA type were discriminated by the cumulative frequency of public TCR beta family members in the study cohort and in an independent approximately 360-donor cohort. The ex vivo response was dominated by HLA-C-restricted CMV-specific TCR beta clonotypes, which also provided the single most frequent clonotype in two of eight donors.

CDR1 SGHTA and CDR2 FQGNSA are derived from the germline V gene. The CDR3 runs 16 residues from the cysteine to the phenylalanine. The CDR3 DNA has 48 bases and is translated from base 1. V loses 5 bases, J loses 1 base, and the germline ends lie 17 bases apart. Recombination connected TRBV7-2 to TRBJ1-1, with no confident D gene call. The TCR sequence derives from a human donor in good health (CMV status not recorded). Some clones in this sample may be carry-over from other donors' samples. Sequencing was performed on PBMCs. The nucleotide sequence is TGTGCCAGCAGCCAATCGATGGCGACGGAGAACACTGAAGCTTTCTTT. Translated, it gives CASSQSMATENTEAFF.